What follows is one T cell receptor (beta chain) and its context. Its matching antigen is unknown. The record originates from a study of T cells in Graves' hyperthyroidism and ophthalmopathy. About the research overall: Peripheral blood was drawn at first diagnosis, prior to all treatment.

Diagnoses were made from clinical symptoms, serum measures (thyroxine and TRAb), thyroid ultrasound and orbital computed tomography. RNA transcripts yielded amplified TCR beta CDR3 regions. Researchers ran a first-round RT-PCR on the TCR CDR3 using the HTBI primer set. TCRdb called the multiplex PCR reads again in MiXCR, with one record for every CDR3 protein. The repertoire holds around 690,000 distinct CDR3 sequences, with around 16% as singletons. Findings of the study overall: Model-based prediction identified ophthalmopathy a median around seven months prior to its onset. Most thyroid clonotypes expanded above 0.001 appeared in blood too.

Germline CDR1 and CDR2: SGHKS and YYEKEE (reference sequence). Trimming cost V 0 bases and J 0 bases; bases outside gene matches: 4. The CDR3 is 16 residues long. This chain joins TRBV5-5 and TRBJ2-3, with TRBD1 identical over 7 bases. The source is a man in his fifties or sixties with Graves' hyperthyroidism. The sequenced sample consisted of blood. CDR3 bases: TGTGCCAGCAGCTTGGGCGGCAGGGGGAGCACAGATACGCAGTATTTT. Encoded protein: CASSLGGRGSTDTQYF.